The clone carrying this T cell receptor beta chain showed up just a few times. What it recognizes is unknown. The sample is drawn from a study of blood T cells in healthy people across ages. Across the whole study: When template switching was applied, about one barcoded beta molecule was captured per two T cells.

Primers used in a second PCR of about 6 to 12 cycles were a sample-barcoded 5' primer and a J-beta primer mix. TCRdb itself ran the 5' RACE reads through MiXCR, one entry per CDR3 protein. The sample contains 1,100,000 or so distinct CDR3 sequences, over 35% of which appear only once. Whole-study findings and limits: Without sorted subsets, naive and antigen-experienced compartments could not be conclusively compared. Getting older went along with TCR beta diversity per million T cells dropping roughly linearly.

The sample taken for sequencing was blood. The TCR was taken from a woman aged 55-75 years in good health.

The chain's CDR3 is CASSLRSPGLAGDNEQFF. Here the CDR3 DNA reads TGTGCCAGCAGCTTACGGTCTCCGGGACTAGCGGGAGATAATGAGCAGTTCTTC. V gene TRBV7-9 combines with J gene TRBJ2-1; 14 nucleotides match TRBD2. With V trimmed by 2 bases and J by 7 bases, 10 bases remained unmatched. The CDR3 totals 18 residues. The V gene's germline CDR1 is SEHNR and CDR2 FQNEAQ (reference sequence).